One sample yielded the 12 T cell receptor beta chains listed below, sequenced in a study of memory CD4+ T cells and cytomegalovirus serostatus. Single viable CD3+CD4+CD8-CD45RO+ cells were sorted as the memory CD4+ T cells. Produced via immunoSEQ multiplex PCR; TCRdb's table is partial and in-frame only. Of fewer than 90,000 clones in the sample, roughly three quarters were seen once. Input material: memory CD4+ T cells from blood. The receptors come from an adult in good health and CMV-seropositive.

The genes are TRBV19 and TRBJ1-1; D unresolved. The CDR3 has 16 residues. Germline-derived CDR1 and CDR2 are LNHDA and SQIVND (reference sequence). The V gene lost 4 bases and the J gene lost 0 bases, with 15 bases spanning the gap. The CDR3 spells CASSKGFPQMNTEAFF. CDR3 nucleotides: TGTGCCAGTAGTAAAGGGTTTCCCCAAATGAACACTGAAGCTTTCTTT.

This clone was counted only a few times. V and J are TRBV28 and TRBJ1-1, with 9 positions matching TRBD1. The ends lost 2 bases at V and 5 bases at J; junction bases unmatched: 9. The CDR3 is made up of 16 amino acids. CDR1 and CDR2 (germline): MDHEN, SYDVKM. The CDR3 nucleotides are TGTGCCAGCAGTTTAAGACAGGGGGACGGACGGACTGAAGCTTTCTTT. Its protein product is CASSLRQGDGRTEAFF. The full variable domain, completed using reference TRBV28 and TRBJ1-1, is DVKVTQSSRYLVKRTGEKVFLECVQDMDHENMFWYRQDPGLGLRLIYFSYDVKMKEKGDIPEGYSVSREKKERFSLILESASTNQTSMYLCASSLRQGDGRTEAFFGQGTRLTVV.

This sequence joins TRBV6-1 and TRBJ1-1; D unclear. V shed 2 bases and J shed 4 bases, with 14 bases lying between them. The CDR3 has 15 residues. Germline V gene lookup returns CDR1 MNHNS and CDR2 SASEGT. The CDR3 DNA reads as TGTGCCAGCAGTGAAATTTATTGGGTAACCACTGAAGCTTTCTTT. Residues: CASSEIYWVTTEAFF.

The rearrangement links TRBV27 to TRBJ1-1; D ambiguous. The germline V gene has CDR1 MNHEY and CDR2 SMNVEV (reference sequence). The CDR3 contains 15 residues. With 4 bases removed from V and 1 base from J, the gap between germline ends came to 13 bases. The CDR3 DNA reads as TGTGCCAGCAGTTCAAATCCGAGTAGGAACACTGAAGCTTTCTTT. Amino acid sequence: CASSSNPSRNTEAFF.

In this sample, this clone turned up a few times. CDR3 protein: CAWRDSWNTEAFF. The CDR3, as DNA: TGTGCCTGGCGGGACAGCTGGAACACTGAAGCTTTCTTT. The rearrangement uses TRBV30 and TRBJ1-1, with TRBD1 matching 7 bases. Trimming cost V 5 bases and J 1 base; bases outside gene matches: 4. The CDR3 has 13 residues. Germline V gene data show CDR1 as GTSNPN and CDR2 as SVGIG (reference sequence).

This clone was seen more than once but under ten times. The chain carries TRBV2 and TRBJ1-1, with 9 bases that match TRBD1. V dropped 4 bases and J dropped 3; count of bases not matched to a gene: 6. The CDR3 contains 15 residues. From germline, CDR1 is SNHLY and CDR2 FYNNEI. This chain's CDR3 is CASSVERTGDTEAFF. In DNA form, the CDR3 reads TGTGCCAGCAGTGTGGAGAGGACAGGGGACACTGAAGCTTTCTTT.

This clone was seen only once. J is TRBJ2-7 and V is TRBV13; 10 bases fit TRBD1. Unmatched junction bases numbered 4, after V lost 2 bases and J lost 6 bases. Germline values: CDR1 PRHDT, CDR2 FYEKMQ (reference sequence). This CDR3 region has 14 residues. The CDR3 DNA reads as TGTGCCAGCAGCTTACGACAGGGGGCAGGCGAGCAGTACTTC. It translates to CASSLRQGAGEQYF.

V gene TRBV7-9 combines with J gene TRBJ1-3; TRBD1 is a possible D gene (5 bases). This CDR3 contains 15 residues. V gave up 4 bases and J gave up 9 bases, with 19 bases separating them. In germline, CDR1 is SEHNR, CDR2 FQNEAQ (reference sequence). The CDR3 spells CASSSLRDSEGTIYF. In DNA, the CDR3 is TGTGCCAGCAGCTCACTCCGGGACTCGGAGGGCACCATATATTTT. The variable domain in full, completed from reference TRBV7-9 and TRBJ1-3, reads DTGVSQNPRHKITKRGQNVTFRCDPISEHNRLYWYRQTLGQGPEFLTYFQNEAQLEKSRLLSDRFSAERPKGSFSTLEIQRTEQGDSAMYLCASSSLRDSEGTIYFGEGSWLTVV.

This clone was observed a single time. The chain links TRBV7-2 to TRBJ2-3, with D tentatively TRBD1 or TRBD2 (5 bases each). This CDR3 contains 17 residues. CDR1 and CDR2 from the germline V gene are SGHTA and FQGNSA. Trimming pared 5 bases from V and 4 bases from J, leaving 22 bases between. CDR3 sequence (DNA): TGTGCCAGCAGCCAGACTACTTATGGACAAAAGTCAGATACGCAGTATTTT. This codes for CASSQTTYGQKSDTQYF.

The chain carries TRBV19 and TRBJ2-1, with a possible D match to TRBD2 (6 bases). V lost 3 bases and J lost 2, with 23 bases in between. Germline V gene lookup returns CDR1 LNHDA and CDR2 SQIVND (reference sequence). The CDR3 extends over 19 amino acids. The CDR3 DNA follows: TGTGCCAGTAGTATGGATCCGAAGACCCCGGGACTTACCTACAATGAGCAGTTCTTC. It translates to CASSMDPKTPGLTYNEQFF.

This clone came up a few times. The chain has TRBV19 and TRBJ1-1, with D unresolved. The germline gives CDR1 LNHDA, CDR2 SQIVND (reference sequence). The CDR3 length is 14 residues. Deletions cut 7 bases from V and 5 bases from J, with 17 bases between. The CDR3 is CASNGPGKGTEAFF. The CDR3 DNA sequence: TGTGCCAGTAATGGACCCGGGAAAGGAACTGAAGCTTTCTTT.

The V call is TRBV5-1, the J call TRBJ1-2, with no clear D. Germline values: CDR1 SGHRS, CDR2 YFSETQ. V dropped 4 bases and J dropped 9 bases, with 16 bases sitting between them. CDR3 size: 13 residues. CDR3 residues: CASSRTRRSRYTF. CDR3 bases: TGCGCCAGCAGCCGGACCCGGAGGTCCCGCTACACCTTC. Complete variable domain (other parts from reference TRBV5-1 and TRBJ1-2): KAGVTQTPRYLIKTRGQQVTLSCSPISGHRSVSWYQQTPGQGLQFLFEYFSETQRNKGNFPGRFSGRQFSNSRSEMNVSTLELGDSALYLCASSRTRRSRYTFGSGTRLTVV.